This TCR beta chain was sequenced during a study of cytomegalovirus exposure and HLA in healthy donors. Study-wide results and caveats: It was about 150 TCR beta chains that were listed as cytomegalovirus-associated. In vitro confirmation showed three CMV-associated chains to be CMV antigen specific.

PCR amplification relied on 60 Vbeta primers (plus 13 Jbeta primers). The data were produced by immunoSEQ multiplex PCR, yet TCRdb's version contains in-frame clones alone and is incomplete. The table lists approximately 100,000 clones, roughly 69% of them singletons. The V gene end was trimmed by 6 bases and the J gene end by 4 bases; junction bases not matched to a gene: 6. CDR3 length: 13 amino acids. Germline V gene data show CDR1 as MNHNS and CDR2 as SASEGT. With regard to this clone: Its specificity is not known.

The sequence derives from a woman aged 70 to 79 in good health and CMV-seropositive. Sequenced sample: PBMCs. The rearrangement joins TRBV6-1 to TRBJ2-7, with 7 bases that match TRBD1. CDR3 nucleotides: TGTGCCAGCAGCCTCGAACAGGGGTACGAGCAGTACTTC. It codes for CASSLEQGYEQYF.